These T cell receptor beta chains were read from a single sample in a study of cytomegalovirus exposure and HLA in healthy donors. Assay: immunoSEQ multiplex PCR; the TCRdb copy retains only in-frame clones and omits some. This sample's table has about 160,000 clones. Sequenced input: PBMCs. The origin of the receptors is a man aged 25-40 years in good health and CMV-seronegative. Both conserved end residues are part of each CDR3. D genes are given only for firm matches.

TRBV4-2,16,TRBJ2-7,TRBD2,TGTGCCAGCAGCCAAGACCGGACTAGCCCATCCTACGAGCAGTACTTC,CASSQDRTSPSYEQYF
TRBV29-1,14,TRBJ2-7,NA,TGCAGCGTGGGGGGTACCTCCGACTCCTACGAGCAGTACTTC,CSVGGTSDSYEQYF
TRBV7-9,15,TRBJ2-3,TRBD1,TGTGCCAGCAGCCCTTGGACAGGGGACACAGATACGCAGTATTTT,CASSPWTGDTDTQYF
TRBV4-3,15,TRBJ2-7,TRBD1,TGCGCCAGCAGCCCCCGGACAGGGGGCGAGTACGAGCAGTACTTC,CASSPRTGGEYEQYF
TRBV5-4,17,TRBJ2-1,TRBD2,TGTGCCAGCAGCCCCCCAGGAATCCGAGCGGGAGGTAATGAGCAGTTCTTC,CASSPPGIRAGGNEQFF
TRBV28,18,TRBJ2-2,TRBD2,TGTGCCAGCAGTCCCCGGGGTAGCGGGAGTGTAGGCACCGGGGAGCTGTTTTTT,CASSPRGSGSVGTGELFF
TRBV5-1,14,TRBJ2-5,TRBD2,TGCGCCAGCACCCCCAGCGGGACTCAAGAGACCCAGTACTTC,CASTPSGTQETQYF
TRBV2,14,TRBJ2-5,TRBD1,TGTGCCAGCAGTGACCCGGACAGGGAAGAGACCCAGTACTTC,CASSDPDREETQYF
TRBV7-9,14,TRBJ1-1,NA,TGTGCCAGCACCCGTAGTGGCGGGTTCACTGAAGCTTTCTTT,CASTRSGGFTEAFF
TRBV2,15,TRBJ2-7,TRBD2,TGTGCCAGCAGGCCCTCTCTAGCGGGGAAAAACGAGCAGTACTTC,CASRPSLAGKNEQYF
TRBV19,17,TRBJ2-7,TRBD2,TGTGCCAGTAGTATAGAGGGGACTAGCGGGAGTCCCTACGAGCAGTACTTC,CASSIEGTSGSPYEQYF
TRBV29-1,14,TRBJ2-2,NA,TGCAGCGTTGAGGGGCAGGGCAACACCGGGGAGCTGTTTTTT,CSVEGQGNTGELFF
TRBV12-5,15,TRBJ2-7,TRBD2,TGTGCTAGTGGTTTGGTTCTAGCGGGGACCTACGAGCAGTACTTC,CASGLVLAGTYEQYF
TRBV7-9,14,TRBJ1-2,TRBD1,TGTGCCAGCAGCCCCGGGACAGTTAACTATGGCTACACCTTC,CASSPGTVNYGYTF
TRBV28,14,TRBJ1-3,NA,TGTGCCAGCCAGGACAGAACAAGTGGAAACACCATATATTTT,CASQDRTSGNTIYF
TRBV7-2,16,TRBJ2-1,NA,TGTGCCAGCAGCTTAGCGCTAACTAGTTCCTACAATGAGCAGTTCTTC,CASSLALTSSYNEQFF
TRBV4-2,13,TRBJ1-5,NA,TGTGCCAGCAGCCCCCGAGTGGGCCAGCCCCAGCATTTT,CASSPRVGQPQHF
TRBV6-1,13,TRBJ1-1,TRBD1,TGTGCCAGCCGCAGGACAGGGCCCACTGAAGCTTTCTTT,CASRRTGPTEAFF
TRBV28,15,TRBJ1-1,NA,TGTGCCAGCCGACAGCTATTGGGTGTAAATGCTGAAGCTTTCTTT,CASRQLLGVNAEAFF
TRBV5-1,14,TRBJ1-3,NA,TGCGCCAGCAGCTTGGCAGGATCGGGAAACACCATATATTTT,CASSLAGSGNTIYF
TRBV7-9,16,TRBJ1-3,NA,TGTGCCAGCAGCTTATTTTCGGGGGGCTCTGGAAACACCATATATTTT,CASSLFSGGSGNTIYF
TRBV27,14,TRBJ1-5,NA,TGTGCCAGCAGTTCATACACCTCCAATCAGCCCCAGCATTTT,CASSSYTSNQPQHF
TRBV5-1,14,TRBJ2-7,NA,TGCGCCAGCAGCCGGGACTCCGTCTCCTACGAGCAGTACTTC,CASSRDSVSYEQYF
TRBV6-5,13,TRBJ2-5,NA,TGTGCCAGCAGTTACTCCCGTCGAGAGACCCAGTACTTC,CASSYSRRETQYF
TRBV18,15,TRBJ2-7,NA,TGTGCCAGCTCACCACTGAAGGGAGCCAACTACGAGCAGTACTTC,CASSPLKGANYEQYF
TRBV7-7,15,TRBJ2-5,TRBD2,TGTGCCAGCAGCTCTCCTGGGGGGGGGACGGAGACCCAGTACTTC,CASSSPGGGTETQYF
TRBV29-1,12,TRBJ1-2,TRBD1,TGCAGCGTCGTTCGACAGGGGGGGGGCTACACCTTC,CSVVRQGGGYTF
TRBV10-3,18,TRBJ2-1,TRBD2,TGTGCCACCACGGGCCTAGCGGGAGGTCTGGTCCTTGGCAATGAGCAGTTCTTC,CATTGLAGGLVLGNEQFF
TRBV10-1,17,TRBJ2-7,TRBD2,TGCGCCAGCTGCGGCCGGTACGTTACTAGCGCCGGCTACGAGCAGTACTTC,CASCGRYVTSAGYEQYF
TRBV5-4,14,TRBJ2-3,NA,TGTGCCAGCAGCTTGATGGCAGGAAGTTTTACGCAGTATTTT,CASSLMAGSFTQYF
TRBV6-5,15,TRBJ1-5,NA,TGTGCCAGCAGCCCCCGTTCGGTTAGCAATCAGCCCCAGCATTTT,CASSPRSVSNQPQHF
TRBV5-1,12,TRBJ1-2,NA,TGCGCCAGCAGCTTGGGCGTCTATGGCTACACCTTC,CASSLGVYGYTF
TRBV19,17,TRBJ2-3,TRBD2,TGTGCCAGTAGTATCAGGGCTAGCGGGAGGGCCGTCGATACGCAGTATTTT,CASSIRASGRAVDTQYF
TRBV30,15,TRBJ1-5,TRBD1,TGTGCCTGGAGTAGAAGGACAGGGCTTAGTCAGCCCCAGCATTTT,CAWSRRTGLSQPQHF
TRBV19,14,TRBJ1-4,NA,TGTGCCAGTAGTTGGGCAGGGGCTAATGAAAAACTGTTTTTT,CASSWAGANEKLFF
TRBV9,16,TRBJ2-1,TRBD2,TGTGCCAGCGGGCTCCTTAGCGGGGACTCCTACAATGAGCAGTTCTTC,CASGLLSGDSYNEQFF
TRBV7-6,15,TRBJ1-1,TRBD1,TGTGCCAGCACCCGAAACCAGGGGGCGCGCGATGAAGCTTTCTTT,CASTRNQGARDEAFF
TRBV18,12,TRBJ2-5,NA,TGTGCCAGCTCACCAAAAGTAGAGGCCCAGTACTTC,CASSPKVEAQYF
TRBV11-3,18,TRBJ2-3,TRBD2,TGTGCCAGCAGCTTGGATCCGGGACTAGCGGGAAACACAGATACGCAGTATTTT,CASSLDPGLAGNTDTQYF
TRBV7-8,14,TRBJ2-3,NA,TGTGCCAGCAGCTTAGATACGGCAGCGGATACGCAGTATTTT,CASSLDTAADTQYF
TRBV9,15,TRBJ1-4,NA,TGTGCCAGCAGCCCCTCTCCATCAAGGGGGGAAAAACTGTTTTTT,CASSPSPSRGEKLFF